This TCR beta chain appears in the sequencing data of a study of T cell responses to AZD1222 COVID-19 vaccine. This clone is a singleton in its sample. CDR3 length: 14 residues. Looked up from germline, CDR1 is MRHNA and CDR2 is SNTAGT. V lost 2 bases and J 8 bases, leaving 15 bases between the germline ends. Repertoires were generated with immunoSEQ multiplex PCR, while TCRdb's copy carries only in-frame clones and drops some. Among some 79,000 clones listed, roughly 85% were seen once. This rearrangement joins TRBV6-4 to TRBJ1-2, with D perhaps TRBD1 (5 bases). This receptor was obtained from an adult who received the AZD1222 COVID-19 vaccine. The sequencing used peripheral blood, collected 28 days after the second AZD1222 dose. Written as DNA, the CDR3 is TGTGCCAGCAGTGACAACCCGGGGGGGTTGGGCTACACCTTC. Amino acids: CASSDNPGGLGYTF.